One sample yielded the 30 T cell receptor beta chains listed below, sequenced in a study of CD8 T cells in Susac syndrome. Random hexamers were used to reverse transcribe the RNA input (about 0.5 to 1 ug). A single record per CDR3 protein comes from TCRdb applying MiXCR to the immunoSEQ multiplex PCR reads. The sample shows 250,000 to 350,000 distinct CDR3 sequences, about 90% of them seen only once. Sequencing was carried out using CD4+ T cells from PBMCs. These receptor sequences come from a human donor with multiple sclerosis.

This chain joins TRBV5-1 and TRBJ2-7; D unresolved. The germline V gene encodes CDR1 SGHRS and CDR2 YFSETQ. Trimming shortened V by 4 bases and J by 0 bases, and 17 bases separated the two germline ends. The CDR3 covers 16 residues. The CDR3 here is CASSLLGSQSSYEQYF. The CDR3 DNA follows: TGCGCCAGCAGCCTCCTTGGGTCGCAGAGCTCCTACGAGCAGTACTTC.

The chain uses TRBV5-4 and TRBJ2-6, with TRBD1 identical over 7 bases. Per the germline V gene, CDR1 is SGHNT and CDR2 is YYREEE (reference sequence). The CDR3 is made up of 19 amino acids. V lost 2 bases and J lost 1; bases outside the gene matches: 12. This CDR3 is CASSFFVGGASSGANVLTF. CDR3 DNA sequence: TGTGCCAGCAGCTTCTTTGTAGGGGGCGCTTCTTCTGGGGCCAACGTCCTGACTTTC. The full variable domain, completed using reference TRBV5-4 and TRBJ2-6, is ETGVTQSPTHLIKTRGQQVTLRCSSQSGHNTVSWYQQALGQGPQFIFQYYREEENGRGNFPPRFSGLQFPNYSSELNVNALELDDSALYLCASSFFVGGASSGANVLTFGAGSRLTVL.

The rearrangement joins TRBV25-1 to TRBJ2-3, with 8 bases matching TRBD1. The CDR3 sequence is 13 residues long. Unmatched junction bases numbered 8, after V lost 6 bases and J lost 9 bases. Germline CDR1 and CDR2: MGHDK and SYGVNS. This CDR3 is CASSGMTGATQYF. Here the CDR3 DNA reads TGTGCCAGCAGCGGCATGACAGGGGCCACGCAGTATTTT.

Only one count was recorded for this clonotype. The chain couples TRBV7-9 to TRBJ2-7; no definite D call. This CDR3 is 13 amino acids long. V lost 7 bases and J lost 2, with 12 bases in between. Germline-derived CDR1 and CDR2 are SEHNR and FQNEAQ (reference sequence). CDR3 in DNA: TGTGCCAGCACCCTTTACGGACCCTACGAGCAGTACTTC. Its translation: CASTLYGPYEQYF. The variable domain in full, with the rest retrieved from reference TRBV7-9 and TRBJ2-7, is DTGVSQNPRHKITKRGQNVTFRCDPISEHNRLYWYRQTLGQGPEFLTYFQNEAQLEKSRLLSDRFSAERPKGSFSTLEIQRTEQGDSAMYLCASTLYGPYEQYFGPGTRLTVT.

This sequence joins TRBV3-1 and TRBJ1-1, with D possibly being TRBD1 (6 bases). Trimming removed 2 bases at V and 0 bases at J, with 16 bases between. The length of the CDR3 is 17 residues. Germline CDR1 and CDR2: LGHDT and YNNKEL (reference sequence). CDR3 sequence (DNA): TGTGCCAGCAGCCAATTGCCGTGGGGGGCTGTGAACACTGAAGCTTTCTTT. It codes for CASSQLPWGAVNTEAFF.

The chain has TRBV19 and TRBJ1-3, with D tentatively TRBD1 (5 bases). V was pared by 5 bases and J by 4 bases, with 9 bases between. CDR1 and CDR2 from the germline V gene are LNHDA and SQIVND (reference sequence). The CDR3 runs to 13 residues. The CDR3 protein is CASSFRQGNTIYF. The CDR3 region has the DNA TGTGCCAGTAGTTTTCGACAGGGAAACACCATATATTTT.

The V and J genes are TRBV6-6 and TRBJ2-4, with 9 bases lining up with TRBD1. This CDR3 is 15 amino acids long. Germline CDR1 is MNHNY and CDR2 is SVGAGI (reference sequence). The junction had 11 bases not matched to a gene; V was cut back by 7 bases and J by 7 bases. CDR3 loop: CASTPDRTGVNIQYF. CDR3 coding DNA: TGTGCCAGCACCCCGGACCGGACAGGGGTCAACATTCAGTACTTC.

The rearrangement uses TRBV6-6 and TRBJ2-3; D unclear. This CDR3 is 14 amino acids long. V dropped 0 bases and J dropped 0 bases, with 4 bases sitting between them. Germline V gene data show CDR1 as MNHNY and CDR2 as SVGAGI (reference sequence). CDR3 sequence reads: CASSYSPSTDTQYF. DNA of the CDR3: TGTGCCAGCAGTTACTCGCCGAGCACAGATACGCAGTATTTT.

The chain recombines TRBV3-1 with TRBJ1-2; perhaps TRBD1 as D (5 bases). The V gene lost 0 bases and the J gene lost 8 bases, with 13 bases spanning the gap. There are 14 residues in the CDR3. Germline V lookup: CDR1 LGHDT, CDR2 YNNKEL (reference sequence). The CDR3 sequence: CASSQDVRGRGYTF. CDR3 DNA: TGTGCCAGCAGCCAAGATGTGAGGGGAAGAGGCTACACCTTC.

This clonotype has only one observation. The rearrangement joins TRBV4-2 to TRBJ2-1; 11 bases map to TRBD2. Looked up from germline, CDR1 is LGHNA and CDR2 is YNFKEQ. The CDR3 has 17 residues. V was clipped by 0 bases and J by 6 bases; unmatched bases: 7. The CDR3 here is CASSQDRTSGRTNEQFF. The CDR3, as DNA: TGTGCCAGCAGCCAAGATCGAACTAGCGGGAGAACCAATGAGCAGTTCTTC.

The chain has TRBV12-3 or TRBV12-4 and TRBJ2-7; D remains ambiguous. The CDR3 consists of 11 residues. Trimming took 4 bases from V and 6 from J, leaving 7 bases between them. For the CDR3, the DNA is TGTGCCAGCAGTTCCGCCCTCGAGCAGTACTTC. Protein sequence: CASSSALEQYF.

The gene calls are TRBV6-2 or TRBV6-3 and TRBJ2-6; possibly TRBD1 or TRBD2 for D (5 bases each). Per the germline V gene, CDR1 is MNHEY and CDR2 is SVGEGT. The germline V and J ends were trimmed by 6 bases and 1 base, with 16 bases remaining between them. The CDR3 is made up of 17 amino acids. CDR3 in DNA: TGTGCCAGCAGGAGTCATCTGGGACCGTCTGGGGCCAACGTCCTGACTTTC. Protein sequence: CASRSHLGPSGANVLTF.

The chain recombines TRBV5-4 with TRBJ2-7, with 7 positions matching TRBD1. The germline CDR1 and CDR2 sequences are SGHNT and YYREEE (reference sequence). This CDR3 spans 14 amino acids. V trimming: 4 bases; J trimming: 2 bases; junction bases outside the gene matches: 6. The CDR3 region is CASSPTGDPYEQYF. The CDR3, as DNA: TGTGCCAGCAGCCCAACAGGGGATCCCTACGAGCAGTACTTC.

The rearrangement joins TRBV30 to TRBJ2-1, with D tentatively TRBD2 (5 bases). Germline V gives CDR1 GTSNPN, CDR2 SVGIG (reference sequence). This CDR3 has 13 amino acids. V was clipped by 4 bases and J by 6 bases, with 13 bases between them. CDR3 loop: CAWNFKRANEQFF. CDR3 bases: TGTGCCTGGAATTTCAAGAGGGCCAATGAGCAGTTCTTC.

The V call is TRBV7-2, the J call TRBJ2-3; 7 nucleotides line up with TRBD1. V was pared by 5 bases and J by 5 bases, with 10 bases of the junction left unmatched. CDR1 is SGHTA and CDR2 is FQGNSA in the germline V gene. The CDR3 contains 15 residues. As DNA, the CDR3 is TGTGCCAGCAGCACCTCTCCAGGGGGAGTAGATACGCAGTATTTT. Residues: CASSTSPGGVDTQYF.

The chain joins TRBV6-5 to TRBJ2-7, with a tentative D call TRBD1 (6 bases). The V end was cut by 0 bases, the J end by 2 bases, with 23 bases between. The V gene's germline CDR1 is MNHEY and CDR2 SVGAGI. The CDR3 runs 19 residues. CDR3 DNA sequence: TGTGCCAGCAGTTACTCCTCCGCAACATATGGACAGCTAACCTACGAGCAGTACTTC. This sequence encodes CASSYSSATYGQLTYEQYF.

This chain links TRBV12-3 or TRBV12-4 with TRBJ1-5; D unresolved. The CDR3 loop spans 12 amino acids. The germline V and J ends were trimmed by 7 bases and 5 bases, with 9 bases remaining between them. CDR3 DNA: TGTGCCAGCACCCGACGATATCAGCCCCAGCATTTT. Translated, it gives CASTRRYQPQHF.

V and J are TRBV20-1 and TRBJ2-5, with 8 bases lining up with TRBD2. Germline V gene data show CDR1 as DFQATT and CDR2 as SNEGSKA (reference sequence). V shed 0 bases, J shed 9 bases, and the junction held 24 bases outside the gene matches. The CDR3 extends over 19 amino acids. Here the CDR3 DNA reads TGCAGTGCTAGAGATAGCGGGGTTAGTTCCCGTAAGAGTCTGTCTGCCCAGTACTTC. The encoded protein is CSARDSGVSSRKSLSAQYF.

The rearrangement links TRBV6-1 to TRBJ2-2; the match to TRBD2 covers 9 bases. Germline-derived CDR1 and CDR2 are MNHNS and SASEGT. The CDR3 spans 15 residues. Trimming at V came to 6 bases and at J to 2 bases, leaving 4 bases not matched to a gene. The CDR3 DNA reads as TGTGCCAGCAGGGGACTAGCCCCAAACACCGGGGAGCTGTTTTTT. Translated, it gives CASRGLAPNTGELFF.

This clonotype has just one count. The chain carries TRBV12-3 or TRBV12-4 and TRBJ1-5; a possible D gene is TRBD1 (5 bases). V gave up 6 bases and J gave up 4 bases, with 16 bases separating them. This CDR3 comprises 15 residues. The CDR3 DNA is TGTGCCAGCAGACAAGACGGGGCCATAAATCAGCCCCAGCATTTT. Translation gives CASRQDGAINQPQHF.

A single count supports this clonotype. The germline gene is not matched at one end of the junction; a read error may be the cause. CDR3 amino acids: CASSLDKNTEVFF. The CDR3 DNA is TGTGCCAGCAGCTTAGACAAGAACACTGAAGTTTTCTTT. The chain combines TRBV7-8 with TRBJ1-1; D ambiguous. Germline V gene sequence: CDR1 SGHVS, CDR2 FQNEAQ. This CDR3 region has 13 residues.

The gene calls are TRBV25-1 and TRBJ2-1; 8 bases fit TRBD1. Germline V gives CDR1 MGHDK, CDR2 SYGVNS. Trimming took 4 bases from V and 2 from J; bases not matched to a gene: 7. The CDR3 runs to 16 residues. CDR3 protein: CASSGGTGGAYNEQFF. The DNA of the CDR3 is TGTGCCAGCAGTGGAGGGACAGGAGGGGCCTACAATGAGCAGTTCTTC.

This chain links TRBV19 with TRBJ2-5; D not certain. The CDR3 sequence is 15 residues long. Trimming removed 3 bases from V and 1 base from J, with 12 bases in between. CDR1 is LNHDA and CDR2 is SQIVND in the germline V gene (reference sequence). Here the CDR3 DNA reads TGTGCCAGTAGTATTAGTGTAGGGATCCAAGAGACCCAGTACTTC. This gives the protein CASSISVGIQETQYF. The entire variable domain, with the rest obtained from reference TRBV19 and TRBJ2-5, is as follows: DGGITQSPKYLFRKEGQNVTLSCEQNLNHDAMYWYRQDPGQGLRLIYYSQIVNDFQKGDIAEGYSVSREKKESFPLTVTSAQKNPTAFYLCASSISVGIQETQYFGPGTRLLVL.

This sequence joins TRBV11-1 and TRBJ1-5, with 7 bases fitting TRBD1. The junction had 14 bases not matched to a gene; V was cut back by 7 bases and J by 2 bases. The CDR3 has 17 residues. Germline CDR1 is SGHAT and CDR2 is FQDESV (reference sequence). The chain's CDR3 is CASTTLRQGRGNQPQHF. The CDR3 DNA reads TGTGCCAGCACCACCCTTCGACAGGGCCGAGGCAATCAGCCCCAGCATTTT.

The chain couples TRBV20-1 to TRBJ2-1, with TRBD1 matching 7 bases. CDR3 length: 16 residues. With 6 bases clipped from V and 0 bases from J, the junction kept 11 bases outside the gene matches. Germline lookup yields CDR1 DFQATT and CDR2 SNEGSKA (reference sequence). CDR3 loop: CSAAPGGSRSYNEQFF. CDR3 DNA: TGCAGTGCCGCCCCAGGGGGAAGCCGCTCCTACAATGAGCAGTTCTTC.

For the CDR3, the DNA is TGTGCTTCAAGTCGGACAGGGGGGGTGAGCAATCAGCCCCAGCATTTT. Its protein product is CASSRTGGVSNQPQHF. V usage is TRBV19 and J usage is TRBJ1-5; 10 positions agree with TRBD1. The CDR3 sequence is 16 residues long. Germline values: CDR1 LNHDA, CDR2 SQIVND (reference sequence).

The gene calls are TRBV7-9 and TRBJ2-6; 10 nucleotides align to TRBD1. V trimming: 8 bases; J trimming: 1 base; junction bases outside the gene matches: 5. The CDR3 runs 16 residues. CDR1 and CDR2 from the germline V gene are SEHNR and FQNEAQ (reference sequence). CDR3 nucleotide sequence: TGTGCCAGCCGGACAGGGGGGAGGTCTGGGGCCAACGTCCTGACTTTC. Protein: CASRTGGRSGANVLTF. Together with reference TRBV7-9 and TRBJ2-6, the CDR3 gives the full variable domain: DTGVSQNPRHKITKRGQNVTFRCDPISEHNRLYWYRQTLGQGPEFLTYFQNEAQLEKSRLLSDRFSAERPKGSFSTLEIQRTEQGDSAMYLCASRTGGRSGANVLTFGAGSRLTVL.

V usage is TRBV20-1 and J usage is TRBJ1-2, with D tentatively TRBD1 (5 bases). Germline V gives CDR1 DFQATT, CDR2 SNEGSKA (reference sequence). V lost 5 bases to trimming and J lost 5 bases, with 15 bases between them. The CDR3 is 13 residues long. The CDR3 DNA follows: TGCAGTGCTTTGAACGCAGGGCGGTATGGCTACACCTTC. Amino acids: CSALNAGRYGYTF.

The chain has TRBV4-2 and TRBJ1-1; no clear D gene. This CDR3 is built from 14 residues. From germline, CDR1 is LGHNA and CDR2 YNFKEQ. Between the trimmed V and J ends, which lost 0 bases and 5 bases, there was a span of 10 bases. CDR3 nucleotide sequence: TGTGCCAGCAGCCAAGATGGGCAGGCTACTGAAGCTTTCTTT. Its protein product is CASSQDGQATEAFF.

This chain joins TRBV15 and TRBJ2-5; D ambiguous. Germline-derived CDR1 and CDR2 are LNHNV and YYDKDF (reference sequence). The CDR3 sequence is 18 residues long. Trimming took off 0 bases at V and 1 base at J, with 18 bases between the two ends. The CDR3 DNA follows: TGTGCCACCAGCAGAGATCTCGGAAGTGGGTCGGCCCAAGAGACCCAGTACTTC. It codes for CATSRDLGSGSAQETQYF.